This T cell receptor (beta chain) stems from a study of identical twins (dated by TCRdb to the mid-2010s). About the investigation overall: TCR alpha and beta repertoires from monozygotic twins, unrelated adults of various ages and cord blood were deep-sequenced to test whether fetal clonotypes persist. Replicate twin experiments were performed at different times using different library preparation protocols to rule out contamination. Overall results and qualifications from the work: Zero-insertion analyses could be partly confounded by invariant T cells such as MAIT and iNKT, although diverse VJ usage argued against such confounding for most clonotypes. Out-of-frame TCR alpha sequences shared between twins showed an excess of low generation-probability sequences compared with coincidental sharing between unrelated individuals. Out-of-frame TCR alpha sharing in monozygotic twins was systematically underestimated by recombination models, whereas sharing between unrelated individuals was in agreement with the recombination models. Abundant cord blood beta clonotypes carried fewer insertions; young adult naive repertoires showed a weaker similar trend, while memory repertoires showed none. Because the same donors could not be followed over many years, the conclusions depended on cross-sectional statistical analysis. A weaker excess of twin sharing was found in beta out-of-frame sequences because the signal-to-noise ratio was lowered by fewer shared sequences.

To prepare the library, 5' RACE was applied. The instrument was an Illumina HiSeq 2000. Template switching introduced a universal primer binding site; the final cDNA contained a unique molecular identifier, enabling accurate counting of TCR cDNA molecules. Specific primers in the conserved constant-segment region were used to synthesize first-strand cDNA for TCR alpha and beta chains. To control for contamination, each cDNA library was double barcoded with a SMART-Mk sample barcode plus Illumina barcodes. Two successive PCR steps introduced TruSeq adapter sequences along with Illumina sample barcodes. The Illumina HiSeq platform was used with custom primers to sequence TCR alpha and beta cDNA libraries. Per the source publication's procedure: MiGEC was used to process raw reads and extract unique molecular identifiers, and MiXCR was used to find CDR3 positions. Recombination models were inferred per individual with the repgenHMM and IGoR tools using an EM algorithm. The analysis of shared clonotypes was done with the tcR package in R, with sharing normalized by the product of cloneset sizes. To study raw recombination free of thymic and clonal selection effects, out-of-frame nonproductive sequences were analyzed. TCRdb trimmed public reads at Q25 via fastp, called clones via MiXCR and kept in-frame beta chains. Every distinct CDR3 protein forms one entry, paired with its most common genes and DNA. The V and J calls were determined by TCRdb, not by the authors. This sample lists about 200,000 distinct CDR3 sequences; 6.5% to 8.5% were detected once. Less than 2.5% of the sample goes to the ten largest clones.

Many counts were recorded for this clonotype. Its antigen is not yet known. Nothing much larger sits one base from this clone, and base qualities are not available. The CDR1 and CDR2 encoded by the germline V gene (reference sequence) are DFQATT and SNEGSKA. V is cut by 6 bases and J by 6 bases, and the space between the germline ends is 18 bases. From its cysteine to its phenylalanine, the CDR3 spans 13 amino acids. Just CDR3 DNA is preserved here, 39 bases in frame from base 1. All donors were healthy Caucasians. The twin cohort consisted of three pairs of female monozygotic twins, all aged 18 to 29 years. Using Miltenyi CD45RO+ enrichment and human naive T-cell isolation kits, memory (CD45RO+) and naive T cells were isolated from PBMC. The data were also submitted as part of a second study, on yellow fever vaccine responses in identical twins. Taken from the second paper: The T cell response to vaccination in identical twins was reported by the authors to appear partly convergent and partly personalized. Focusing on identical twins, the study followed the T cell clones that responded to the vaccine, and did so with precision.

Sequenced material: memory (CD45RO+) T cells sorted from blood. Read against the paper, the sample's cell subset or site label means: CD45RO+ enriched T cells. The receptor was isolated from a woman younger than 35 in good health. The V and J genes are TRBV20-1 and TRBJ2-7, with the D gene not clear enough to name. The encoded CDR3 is CSAAWPGLGEQYF. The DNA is TGCAGTGCGGCATGGCCCGGGCTAGGCGAGCAGTACTTC.